The next 26 T cell receptor beta chains were all read from a single sample in a study of control samples from healthy donors and cancer patients. TCRdb's table, derived via immunoSEQ multiplex PCR, lists solely in-frame clones and lacks some. The table includes 100,000 to 150,000 clones, over 75% detected once. The source material was blood. The receptors come from a man between 35 and 55 years old in good health.

The chain couples TRBV5-1 to TRBJ2-2; D gene unclear. Looked up from germline, CDR1 is SGHRS and CDR2 is YFSETQ. The V end was cut by 1 base, the J end by 3 bases, with 4 bases between. The CDR3 sequence is 13 residues long. The CDR3 protein is CASSLWDTGELFF. CDR3 nucleotides: TGCGCCAGCAGCTTGTGGGACACCGGGGAGCTGTTTTTT.

The CDR3 reads CASSEALDNEKLFF. In DNA form, the CDR3 reads TGTGCCAGCAGTGAAGCCCTCGACAACGAAAAACTGTTTTTT. The chain employs TRBV6-1 and TRBJ1-4; no definite D call. V was cut by 0 bases and J by 8 bases, with 10 bases left in between. The V gene's germline CDR1 is MNHNS and CDR2 SASEGT. The CDR3 is made up of 14 amino acids.

In its sample, this clone was seen a few times. The V and J genes are TRBV6-5 and TRBJ2-7; D could derive from TRBD1 or TRBD2 (6 bases each). In germline, CDR1 is MNHEY, CDR2 SVGAGI. The CDR3 spans 14 residues. With 5 bases removed from V and 1 base from J, the gap between germline ends came to 12 bases. In DNA form, the CDR3 reads TGTGCCAGCAGTCCTGGGGGGCGGTCCTACGAGCAGTACTTC. Translating gives CASSPGGRSYEQYF.

The V call is TRBV15, the J call TRBJ2-7; TRBD1 agrees at 8 bases. From germline, CDR1 is LNHNV and CDR2 YYDKDF (reference sequence). The CDR3 length is 15 residues. V dropped 0 bases and J dropped 2; count of bases not matched to a gene: 3. CDR3 in amino acids: CATSRDQDRAYEQYF. For the CDR3, the DNA is TGTGCCACCAGCAGAGATCAGGACAGGGCCTACGAGCAGTACTTC.

The CDR3 bases are TGTGCCAGCAGCTTAAGGGGCAGAAGTGCAGCTAATGAAAAACTGTTTTTT. Translating gives CASSLRGRSAANEKLFF. This sequence joins TRBV7-3 and TRBJ1-4; a possible D gene is TRBD1 (5 bases). CDR1 and CDR2 from the germline V gene are SGHTA and FQGTGA. This CDR3 is 17 amino acids long. The V gene lost 1 base and the J gene lost 3 bases, with 15 bases spanning the gap.

The chain combines TRBV11-1 with TRBJ1-6; TRBD1 is a possible D gene (5 bases). Trimming pared 1 base from V and 10 bases from J, leaving 14 bases between. CDR1 and CDR2 (germline): SGHAT, FQDESV (reference sequence). The CDR3 spans 15 residues. CDR3 sequence reads: CASSLEGWGKSPLHF. The CDR3 DNA reads as TGTGCCAGCAGCTTAGAAGGATGGGGCAAATCACCCCTCCACTTT.

The chain links TRBV18 to TRBJ1-5; D uncertain. V lost 1 base, J lost 2 bases, and 9 bases lay in between. CDR1 KGHSH and CDR2 LQKENI come from the germline V gene. The CDR3 length is 15 residues. The CDR3 DNA reads as TGTGCCAGCTCACCACTGGGGAAAGGCAATCAGCCCCAGCATTTT. Its protein is CASSPLGKGNQPQHF. The full variable domain, its missing parts supplied by reference TRBV18 and TRBJ1-5, is NAGVMQNPRHLVRRRGQEARLRCSPMKGHSHVYWYRQLPEEGLKFMVYLQKENIIDESGMPKERFSAEFPKEGPSILRIQQVVRGDSAAYFCASSPLGKGNQPQHFGDGTRLSIL.

This clone was detected a few times. Other DNA variants within this sample encode the same CDR3. The chain carries TRBV4-1 and TRBJ1-1; D might be TRBD1 (5 bases). CDR1 and CDR2 from the germline V gene are MGHRA and YSYEKL. This CDR3 has 15 residues. The germline V and J ends were trimmed by 1 base and 4 bases, with 13 bases remaining between them. The CDR3 region is CASSQAGAGGTEAFF. DNA for the CDR3: TGCGCCAGCAGCCAAGCTGGGGCGGGGGGCACTGAAGCTTTCTTT.

This sequence joins TRBV23-1 and TRBJ1-2; D uncertain. TRBV23-1 has ORF status, its function being uncertain. The CDR3 has 14 residues. V was trimmed by 0 bases and J by 3 bases, leaving 8 bases between them. As DNA, the CDR3 is TGCGCCAGCAGTCAATCCCAGGTTGACTATGGCTACACCTTC. Translating it yields CASSQSQVDYGYTF.

The V call is TRBV6-5, the J call TRBJ1-4, with D maybe TRBD1 (6 bases). The ends were cut back, 6 bases at V and 8 bases at J, with 16 bases in the middle. Looked up from germline, CDR1 is MNHEY and CDR2 is SVGAGI. The CDR3 totals 14 residues. The chain's CDR3 is CASSSGTFEEKLFF. For the CDR3, the DNA is TGTGCCAGCAGCTCCGGGACATTCGAAGAAAAACTGTTTTTT.

V gene TRBV4-3 combines with J gene TRBJ1-4; 7 nucleotides align to TRBD1. Per the germline V gene, CDR1 is LGHNA and CDR2 is YSLEER. The CDR3 has 15 residues. Losses at the gene ends were 0 bases for V and 5 bases for J; bases not matched to a gene: 3. CDR3 region: CASSQDTGANEKLFF. The CDR3 DNA follows: TGCGCCAGCAGCCAAGATACAGGGGCCAATGAAAAACTGTTTTTT.

Concerning this clone itself: A junction boundary mismatches the germline segment, possibly from a read error. V usage is TRBV5-1 and J usage is TRBJ2-1, with D perhaps TRBD1 (6 bases). The CDR3 runs 13 residues. The germline CDR1 and CDR2 sequences are SGHRS and YFSETQ. CDR3 nucleotide sequence: TGCGTCAGCAGCTTAGGGACAAACAATGAGCAGTTCTTC. Translating it yields CVSSLGTNNEQFF.

The V and J genes are TRBV7-2 and TRBJ1-2; D might be TRBD1 (5 bases). The CDR3 is made up of 14 amino acids. Germline V gives CDR1 SGHTA, CDR2 FQGNSA. Trimming pared 3 bases from V and 1 base from J, leaving 9 bases between. CDR3 protein: CASSFGGVNYGYTF. CDR3 DNA sequence: TGTGCCAGCAGCTTTGGGGGGGTTAACTATGGCTACACCTTC.

The chain links TRBV7-2 to TRBJ2-2, with 10 bases lining up with TRBD1. The CDR3 is 16 residues long. Germline loops: CDR1 SGHTA, CDR2 FQGNSA. The J segment lost 2 bases and the V segment lost 5 bases, leaving 5 bases of the junction unmatched. The CDR3 nucleotides are TGTGCCAGCAGCCCCGGGACAGGGGCCAACACCGGGGAGCTGTTTTTT. Translation gives CASSPGTGANTGELFF.

CDR3 protein: CAWTQGSSYNEQFF. CDR3 DNA sequence: TGTGCCTGGACTCAGGGGAGCTCCTACAATGAGCAGTTCTTC. J is TRBJ2-1 and V is TRBV30, with D perhaps TRBD1 (6 bases). The CDR3 covers 14 residues. V was cut by 4 bases and J by 0 bases, with 10 bases left in between. Germline V gene data show CDR1 as GTSNPN and CDR2 as SVGIG (reference sequence).

This clone was observed a handful of times. The chain links TRBV5-8 to TRBJ2-7; D possibly corresponds to TRBD2 (5 bases). The length of the CDR3 is 14 residues. Trimming removed 5 bases at V and 0 bases at J, with 12 bases between. CDR1 is SGHTS, CDR2 YDEGEE, per germline. The CDR3 DNA sequence: TGTGCCAGCAGGAGCAGGAGGAGCTCCTACGAGCAGTACTTC. It translates to CASRSRRSSYEQYF.

CDR3 coding DNA: TGTGCCAGCTCACCGAGCACCCAGACCCAGTACTTC. This translates into CASSPSTQTQYF. This sequence joins TRBV18 and TRBJ2-5; D is undetermined. The CDR3 length is 12 residues. CDR1 is KGHSH and CDR2 is LQKENI in the germline V gene. The ends were cut back, 3 bases at V and 6 bases at J, with 8 bases in the middle.

V gene TRBV4-1 combines with J gene TRBJ2-1; 8 bases line up with TRBD2. This CDR3 is 17 amino acids long. Per the germline V gene, CDR1 is MGHRA and CDR2 is YSYEKL. Trimming at V came to 0 bases and at J to 6 bases, leaving 10 bases not matched to a gene. This CDR3 is CASSQDGGGLYPNEQFF. In DNA, the CDR3 is TGCGCCAGCAGCCAAGATGGCGGGGGGCTGTATCCCAATGAGCAGTTCTTC.

This clone appeared a single time. The CDR3 protein is CASSTRPLAGGTDTQYF. DNA for the CDR3: TGTGCCAGCAGCACCCGACCACTAGCGGGGGGTACAGATACGCAGTATTTT. The chain couples TRBV7-9 to TRBJ2-3, with 12 positions matching TRBD2. J gave up 3 bases and V 5 bases, and 9 bases lay outside the gene matches. CDR3 size: 17 residues. Germline CDR1 reads SEHNR; CDR2 reads FQNEAQ (reference sequence).

This clone occurred once. The chain employs TRBV29-1 and TRBJ1-1, with 8 positions matching TRBD1. Germline V CDR1 and CDR2: SQVTM, ANQGSEA. The V and J ends lost 7 bases and 1 base, in that order; junction bases with no gene match: 5. This CDR3 is 13 amino acids long. The CDR3 reads CSATGTGNTEAFF. The CDR3 DNA reads TGCAGCGCAACCGGGACAGGGAACACTGAAGCTTTCTTT.

The rearrangement links TRBV7-9 to TRBJ1-1; no firm D call. The ends were cut back, 6 bases at V and 3 bases at J, with 17 bases in the middle. This CDR3 is 15 amino acids long. The germline V gene encodes CDR1 SEHNR and CDR2 FQNEAQ (reference sequence). CDR3 residues: CASRPNIGRDTEAFF. CDR3 bases: TGTGCCAGCAGACCCAACATTGGCAGAGACACTGAAGCTTTCTTT. Full variable domain (rest looked up from reference TRBV7-9 and TRBJ1-1): DTGVSQNPRHKITKRGQNVTFRCDPISEHNRLYWYRQTLGQGPEFLTYFQNEAQLEKSRLLSDRFSAERPKGSFSTLEIQRTEQGDSAMYLCASRPNIGRDTEAFFGQGTRLTVV.

This rearrangement joins TRBV20-1 to TRBJ1-1; D unresolved. This CDR3 region has 14 residues. V lost 3 bases and J lost 0, with 11 bases in between. In germline, CDR1 is DFQATT, CDR2 SNEGSKA (reference sequence). The DNA for the CDR3 is TGCAGTGCTAGTTTCGTCGCAATGAACACTGAAGCTTTCTTT. Amino acid sequence: CSASFVAMNTEAFF.

This clone occurred once. Here the CDR3 DNA reads TGTGCCAGCAGGCGGGGCACCGGGGAGCTGTTTTTT. Encoded protein: CASRRGTGELFF. This chain joins TRBV6-5 and TRBJ2-2, with D possibly being TRBD2 (6 bases). V gave up 6 bases and J gave up 4 bases, with 6 bases separating them. In germline, CDR1 is MNHEY, CDR2 SVGAGI. The CDR3 runs 12 residues.

The chain uses TRBV7-2 and TRBJ1-2, with 8 bases fitting TRBD1. Germline V gene data show CDR1 as SGHTA and CDR2 as FQGNSA. The CDR3 is made up of 14 amino acids. With V trimmed by 5 bases and J by 3 bases, 5 bases remained unmatched. CDR3 DNA: TGTGCCAGCAGCATAATGACAGGGGACTATGGCTACACCTTC. Translation gives CASSIMTGDYGYTF.

The gene calls are TRBV29-1 and TRBJ2-5; the match to TRBD1 covers 11 bases. The CDR3 length is 14 residues. The J segment lost 1 base and the V segment lost 8 bases, leaving 6 bases of the junction unmatched. In germline, CDR1 is SQVTM, CDR2 ANQGSEA. CDR3 DNA: TGCAGCACCCAGGACAGGGGGCGCCAAGAGACCCAGTACTTC. It codes for CSTQDRGRQETQYF.

This chain joins TRBV4-3 and TRBJ1-2, with a tentative D call TRBD1 (5 bases). Germline V lookup: CDR1 LGHNA, CDR2 YSLEER. The CDR3 consists of 15 residues. V was trimmed by 1 base and J by 1 base, leaving 10 bases between them. The CDR3 DNA is TGCGCCAGCAGCCAAGTTGGGGCGGTTAACTATGGCTACACCTTC. This sequence encodes CASSQVGAVNYGYTF.